This T cell receptor beta chain comes out of a study of PD-1 blockade in mismatch repair-deficient tumors. Whole-study context: Enrolled about 2013-2017, patients had progressing, pretreated mismatch repair-deficient cancers of approximately 13 types.

Of note for this clone: Its antigen is undetermined.

Between the trimmed V and J ends, which lost 5 bases and 0 bases, there was a span of 7 bases. This CDR3 comprises 14 residues. Germline loops: CDR1 MDHEN, CDR2 SYDVKM. Findings of the study overall: Tumor-resident clones, often undetectable pretreatment in blood, expanded then contracted after pembrolizumab.

Some clones are missing from TCRdb's copy, which holds only in-frame ones; the method was immunoSEQ multiplex PCR. The table has tens of thousands of clones, around 85% seen once. Every patient had mismatch repair deficiency by PCR or immunohistochemistry. The TCR-sequenced patients were three responders to pembrolizumab. The TCR comes from an adult with mismatch repair-deficient cancer. The rearrangement uses TRBV28 and TRBJ2-2; D gene unclear. Sequencing was performed on peripheral blood, taken about 20 weeks after starting pembrolizumab. CDR3 protein: CASSLLTNTGELFF. The CDR3 DNA sequence: TGTGCCAGCAGTCTACTGACGAACACCGGGGAGCTGTTTTTT.